The present entry profiles one T cell receptor (beta chain) with its context. The data are from a study of T cell responses to AZD1222 COVID-19 vaccine. Deletions cut 7 bases from V and 3 bases from J, with 9 bases between. Looked up from germline, CDR1 is MNHEY and CDR2 is SVGAGI. The CDR3 runs 13 residues. Data came from immunoSEQ multiplex PCR; TCRdb stores just in-frame clones and leaves some out. The repertoire has around 260,000 clones, just over 90% of them found once; the top ten carry approximately 0.52%. This chain connects TRBV6-5 to TRBJ1-4; no firm D call. This sample comprised peripheral blood, obtained on day 0 of AZD1222 vaccination. The receptor was isolated from an adult in good health. CDR3 DNA sequence: TGTGCCAGCAAGGCAGGCCCTAATGAAAAACTGTTTTTT. Protein: CASKAGPNEKLFF.